The 12 T cell receptor beta chains in this list originate from one sample, sequenced in a study of cytomegalovirus exposure and HLA in healthy donors. PCR primers comprised 60 Vbeta and 13 Jbeta primers. TCRdb keeps only in-frame clones here, not all; method: immunoSEQ multiplex PCR. Of more than 95,000 clones in the sample, about 80% were seen once. Sequencing used PBMCs. Receptor source: a woman aged 50 to 60 in good health and CMV-seronegative.

The chain is built from TRBV9 and TRBJ2-3; 8 bases fit TRBD2. From germline, CDR1 is SGDLS and CDR2 YYNGEE. This CDR3 spans 15 amino acids. J lost 4 bases, V lost 3 bases, and 7 bases had no gene match. The CDR3 region is CASSDSGSEADTQYF. The DNA for the CDR3 is TGTGCCAGCAGCGACAGCGGGAGTGAGGCAGATACGCAGTATTTT.

The gene calls are TRBV28 and TRBJ1-5; 7 bases are shared with TRBD1. Germline V gene data show CDR1 as MDHEN and CDR2 as SYDVKM. The V gene end was trimmed by 5 bases and the J gene end by 0 bases; junction bases not matched to a gene: 10. The CDR3 sequence is 17 residues long. In DNA, the CDR3 is TGTGCCAGCAGTACCGGGACAGTCCTTAATAGCAATCAGCCCCAGCATTTT. Translation: CASSTGTVLNSNQPQHF.

The gene calls are TRBV4-1 and TRBJ2-7; the D gene is possibly TRBD1 (6 bases). This CDR3 is built from 13 residues. Germline-derived CDR1 and CDR2 are MGHRA and YSYEKL. V gave up 4 bases and J gave up 2 bases, with 9 bases separating them. In nucleotides, the CDR3 is TGCGCCAGCAGCCCGGGACAAGCCTACGAGCAGTACTTC. This sequence encodes CASSPGQAYEQYF.

The genes are TRBV18 and TRBJ2-3, with a weak D call TRBD1 (5 bases). V shed 4 bases and J shed 5 bases, with 13 bases lying between them. CDR3 length equals 14 residues. CDR1 and CDR2 (germline): KGHSH, LQKENI. The CDR3 DNA sequence: TGTGCCAGCTCACGCCGACAGCCCCAAGATACGCAGTATTTT. Translating it yields CASSRRQPQDTQYF.

V is TRBV30 and J is TRBJ2-5; 7 bases match TRBD1. The CDR3 sequence is 13 residues long. J gave up 4 bases and V 3 bases, and 5 bases lay outside the gene matches. Germline CDR1 is GTSNPN and CDR2 is SVGIG (reference sequence). The CDR3 sequence: CAWSRTGAETQYF. The CDR3 region has the DNA TGTGCCTGGAGCAGAACAGGGGCAGAGACCCAGTACTTC. Filled out from reference TRBV30 and TRBJ2-5, the complete variable domain reads SQTIHQWPATLVQPVGSPLSLECTVEGTSNPNLYWYRQAAGRGLQLLFYSVGIGQISSEVPQNLSASRPQDRQFILSSKKLLLSDSGFYLCAWSRTGAETQYFGPGTRLLVL.

V usage is TRBV27 and J usage is TRBJ1-1; a weak D match, TRBD1 (5 bases). Germline V gene lookup returns CDR1 MNHEY and CDR2 SMNVEV (reference sequence). V shed 7 bases and J shed 6 bases, with 21 bases lying between them. This CDR3 contains 15 residues. CDR3 sequence: CASISRGGVLAEAFF. CDR3 bases: TGTGCCAGCATTTCCCGAGGAGGGGTTTTAGCTGAAGCTTTCTTT.

The chain is built from TRBV11-3 and TRBJ2-7, with D tentatively TRBD1 (6 bases). Per germline, CDR1 SGHNT and CDR2 YENEEA. This CDR3 has 15 amino acids. V lost 1 base to trimming and J lost 4 bases, with 14 bases between them. The CDR3 here is CASSLGIGTQYEQYF. CDR3 nucleotides: TGTGCCAGCAGCTTAGGAATCGGGACACAATACGAGCAGTACTTC. The variable domain in full, with the rest retrieved from reference TRBV11-3 and TRBJ2-7, is EAGVVQSPRYKIIEKKQPVAFWCNPISGHNTLYWYLQNLGQGPELLIRYENEEAVDDSQLPKDRFSAERLKGVDSTLKIQPAELGDSAVYLCASSLGIGTQYEQYFGPGTRLTVT.

CDR3 DNA: TGTGCCAGCAGCTTAGTGGCCATCTCTGGAAACACCATATATTTT. Protein sequence: CASSLVAISGNTIYF. The gene calls are TRBV7-8 and TRBJ1-3; D gene unclear. The V gene lost 1 base and the J gene lost 0 bases, with 7 bases spanning the gap. Germline CDR1 reads SGHVS; CDR2 reads FQNEAQ. CDR3 length: 15 amino acids.

The J gene is TRBJ1-1, the V gene TRBV7-2, with TRBD1 identical over 7 bases. V lost 5 bases to trimming and J lost 11 bases; unmatched junction nucleotides: 11. The CDR3 sequence is 13 residues long. The germline V gene encodes CDR1 SGHTA and CDR2 FQGNSA. CDR3 loop: CASSLGQAWVAFF. The CDR3 bases are TGTGCCAGCAGCCTCGGACAGGCATGGGTGGCTTTCTTT.

V usage is TRBV28 and J usage is TRBJ1-1, with D maybe TRBD1 (6 bases). Looked up from germline, CDR1 is MDHEN and CDR2 is SYDVKM. CDR3 length: 16 residues. Between the trimmed V and J ends, which lost 2 bases and 1 base, there was a span of 14 bases. DNA for the CDR3: TGTGCCAGCAGTTTAAGAGGGGGGGCTGGGAACACTGAAGCTTTCTTT. Translating it yields CASSLRGGAGNTEAFF.

This sequence joins TRBV10-3 and TRBJ2-5; a weak D match, TRBD2 (6 bases). CDR3 size: 13 residues. Between the trimmed V and J ends, which lost 4 bases and 4 bases, there was a span of 10 bases. Germline CDR1 reads ENHRY; CDR2 reads SYGVKD. The CDR3 nucleotides are TGTGCCATCAGTGGCCAGGGAGGAGAGACCCAGTACTTC. This codes for CAISGQGGETQYF.

The chain uses TRBV27 and TRBJ2-2, with 12 bases matching TRBD1. The CDR3 consists of 18 residues. From germline, CDR1 is MNHEY and CDR2 SMNVEV (reference sequence). J gave up 4 bases and V 2 bases, and 8 bases lay outside the gene matches. The CDR3 loop reads CASSLIGTGGLSTGELFF. In DNA, the CDR3 is TGTGCCAGCAGTTTAATCGGGACAGGGGGCTTGAGCACCGGGGAGCTGTTTTTT.